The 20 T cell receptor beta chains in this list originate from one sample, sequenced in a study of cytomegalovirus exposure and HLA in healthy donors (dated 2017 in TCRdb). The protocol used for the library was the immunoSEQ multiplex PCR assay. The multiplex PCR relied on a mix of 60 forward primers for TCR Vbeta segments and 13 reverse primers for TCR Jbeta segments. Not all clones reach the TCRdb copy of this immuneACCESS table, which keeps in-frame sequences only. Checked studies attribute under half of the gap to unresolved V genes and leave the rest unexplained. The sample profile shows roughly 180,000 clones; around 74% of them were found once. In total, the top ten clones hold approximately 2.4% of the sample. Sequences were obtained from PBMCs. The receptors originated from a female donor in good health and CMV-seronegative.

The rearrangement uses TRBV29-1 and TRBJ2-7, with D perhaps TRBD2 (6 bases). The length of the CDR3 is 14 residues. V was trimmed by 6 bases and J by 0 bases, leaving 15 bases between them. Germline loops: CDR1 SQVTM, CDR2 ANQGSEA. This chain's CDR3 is CSVSGTASSYEQYF. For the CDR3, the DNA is TGCAGCGTCTCCGGGACTGCGAGCTCCTACGAGCAGTACTTC.

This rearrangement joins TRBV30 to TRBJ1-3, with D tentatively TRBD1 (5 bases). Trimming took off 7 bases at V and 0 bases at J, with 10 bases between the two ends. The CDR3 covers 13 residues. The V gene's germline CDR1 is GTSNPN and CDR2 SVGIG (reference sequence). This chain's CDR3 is CASQGSSGNTIYF. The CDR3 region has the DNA TGTGCCTCCCAGGGTAGCTCTGGAAACACCATATATTTT.

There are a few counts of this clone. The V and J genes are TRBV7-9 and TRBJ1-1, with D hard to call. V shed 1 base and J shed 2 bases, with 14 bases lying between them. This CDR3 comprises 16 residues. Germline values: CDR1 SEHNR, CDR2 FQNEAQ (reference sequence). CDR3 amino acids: CASSLGRGLGNTEAFF. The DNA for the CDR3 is TGTGCCAGCAGCTTAGGTCGGGGTTTGGGAAACACTGAAGCTTTCTTT.

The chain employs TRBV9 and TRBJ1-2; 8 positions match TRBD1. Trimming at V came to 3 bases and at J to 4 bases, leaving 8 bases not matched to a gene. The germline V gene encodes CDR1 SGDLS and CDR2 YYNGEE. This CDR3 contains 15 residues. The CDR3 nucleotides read TGTGCCAGCAGCGCCGACAGGGGCCCCTTCTATGGCTACACCTTC. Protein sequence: CASSADRGPFYGYTF.

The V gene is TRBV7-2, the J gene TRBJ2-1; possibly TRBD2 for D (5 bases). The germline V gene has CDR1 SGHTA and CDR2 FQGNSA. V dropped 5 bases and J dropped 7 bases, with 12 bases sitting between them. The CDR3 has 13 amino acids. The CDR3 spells CASSPARGNEQFF. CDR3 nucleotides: TGTGCCAGCAGCCCCGCCCGGGGAAATGAGCAGTTCTTC.

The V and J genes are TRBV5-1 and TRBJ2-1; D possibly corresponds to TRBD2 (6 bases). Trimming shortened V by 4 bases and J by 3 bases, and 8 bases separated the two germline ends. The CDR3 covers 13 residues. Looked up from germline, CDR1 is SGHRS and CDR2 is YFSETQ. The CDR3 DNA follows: TGCGCCAGCAGCGGAGGGATCTACAATGAGCAGTTCTTC. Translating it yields CASSGGIYNEQFF.

CDR3 sequence (DNA): TGTGCCAGCAGTTTTGAGGGAGGGGCCCTTAATTCACCCCTCCACTTT. It yields the protein CASSFEGGALNSPLHF. J is TRBJ1-6 and V is TRBV27; weak D call: TRBD1 (5 bases). The V end was cut by 3 bases, the J end by 6 bases, with 15 bases between. The CDR3 totals 16 residues. Germline V gene lookup returns CDR1 MNHEY and CDR2 SMNVEV (reference sequence).

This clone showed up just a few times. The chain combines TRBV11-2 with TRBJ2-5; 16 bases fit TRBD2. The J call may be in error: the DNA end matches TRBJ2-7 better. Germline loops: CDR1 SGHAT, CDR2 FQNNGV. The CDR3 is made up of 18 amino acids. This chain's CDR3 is CASSSPGLAGGPPYEQYF. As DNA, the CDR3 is TGTGCCAGCAGCTCGCCGGGACTAGCGGGAGGGCCACCCTACGAGCAGTACTTC.

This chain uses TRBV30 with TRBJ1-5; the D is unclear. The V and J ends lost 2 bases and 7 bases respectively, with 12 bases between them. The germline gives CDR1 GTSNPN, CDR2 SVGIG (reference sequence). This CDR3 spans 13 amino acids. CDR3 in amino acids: CAWSPGSWQPQHF. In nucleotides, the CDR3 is TGTGCCTGGAGTCCGGGGTCGTGGCAGCCCCAGCATTTT.

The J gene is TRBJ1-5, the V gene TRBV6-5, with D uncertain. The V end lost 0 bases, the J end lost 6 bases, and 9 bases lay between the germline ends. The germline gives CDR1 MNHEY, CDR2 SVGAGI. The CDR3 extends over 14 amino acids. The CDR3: CASSYSGRVQPQHF. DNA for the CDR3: TGTGCCAGCAGTTACTCCGGGAGGGTTCAGCCCCAGCATTTT.

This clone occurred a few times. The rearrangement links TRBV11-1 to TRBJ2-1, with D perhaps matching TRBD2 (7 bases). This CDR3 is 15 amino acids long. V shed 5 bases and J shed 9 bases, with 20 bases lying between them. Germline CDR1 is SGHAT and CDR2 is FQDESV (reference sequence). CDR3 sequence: CASSPRLGLGGEQFF. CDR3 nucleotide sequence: TGTGCCAGCAGCCCCCGACTCGGACTAGGGGGTGAGCAGTTCTTC.

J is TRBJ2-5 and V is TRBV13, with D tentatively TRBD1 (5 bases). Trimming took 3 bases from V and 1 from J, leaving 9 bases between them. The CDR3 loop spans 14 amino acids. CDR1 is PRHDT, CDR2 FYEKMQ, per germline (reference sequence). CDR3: CASSFRQLQETQYF. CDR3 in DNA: TGTGCCAGCAGCTTCAGACAGCTCCAAGAGACCCAGTACTTC.

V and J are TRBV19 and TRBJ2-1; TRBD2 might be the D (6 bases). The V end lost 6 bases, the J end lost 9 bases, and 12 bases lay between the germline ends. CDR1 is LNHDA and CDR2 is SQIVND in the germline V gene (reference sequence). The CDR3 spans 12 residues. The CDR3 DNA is TGTGCCAGTAGCCCTTTCGGGAGTGAGCAGTTCTTC. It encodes CASSPFGSEQFF.

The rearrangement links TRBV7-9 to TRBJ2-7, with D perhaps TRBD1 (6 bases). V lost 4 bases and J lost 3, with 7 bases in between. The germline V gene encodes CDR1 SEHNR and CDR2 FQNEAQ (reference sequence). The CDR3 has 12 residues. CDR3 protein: CASSSQGYEQYF. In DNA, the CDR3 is TGTGCCAGCAGCTCACAGGGCTACGAGCAGTACTTC.

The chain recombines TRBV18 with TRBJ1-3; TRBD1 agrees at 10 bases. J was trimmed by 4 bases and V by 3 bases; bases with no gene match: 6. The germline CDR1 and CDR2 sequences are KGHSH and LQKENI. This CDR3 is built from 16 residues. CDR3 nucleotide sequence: TGTGCCAGCTCACCCGTCGGGACAGGGGTCGGAAACACCATATATTTT. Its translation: CASSPVGTGVGNTIYF.

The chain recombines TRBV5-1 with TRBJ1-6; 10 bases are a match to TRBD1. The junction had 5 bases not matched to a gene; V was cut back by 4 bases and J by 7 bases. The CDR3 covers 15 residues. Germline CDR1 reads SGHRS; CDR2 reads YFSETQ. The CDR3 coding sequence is TGCGCCAGCAGCGGGGAGACAGGGGGCAATTCACCCCTCCACTTT. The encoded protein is CASSGETGGNSPLHF.

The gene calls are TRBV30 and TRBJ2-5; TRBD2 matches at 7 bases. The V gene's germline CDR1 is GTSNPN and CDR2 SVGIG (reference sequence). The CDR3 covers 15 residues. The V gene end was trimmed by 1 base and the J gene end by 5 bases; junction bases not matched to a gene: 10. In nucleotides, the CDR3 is TGTGCCTGGAGTGAATGGGCGGGAGCAGGCGAGACCCAGTACTTC. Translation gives CAWSEWAGAGETQYF.

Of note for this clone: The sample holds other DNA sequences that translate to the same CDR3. Here the CDR3 DNA reads TGTGCCAGCAGCCCCGGCGGCGCTGGGGCCAACGTCCTGACTTTC. This translates into CASSPGGAGANVLTF. J is TRBJ2-6 and V is TRBV11-2; D is unclear. In germline, CDR1 is SGHAT, CDR2 FQNNGV. The CDR3 contains 15 residues. With 5 bases removed from V and 2 bases from J, the gap between germline ends came to 10 bases.

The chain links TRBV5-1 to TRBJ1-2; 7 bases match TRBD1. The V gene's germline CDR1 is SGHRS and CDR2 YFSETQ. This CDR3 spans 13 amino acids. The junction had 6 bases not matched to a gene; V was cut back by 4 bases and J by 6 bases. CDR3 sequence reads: CASSPDRADGYTF. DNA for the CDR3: TGCGCCAGCAGCCCCGACAGGGCTGATGGCTACACCTTC.

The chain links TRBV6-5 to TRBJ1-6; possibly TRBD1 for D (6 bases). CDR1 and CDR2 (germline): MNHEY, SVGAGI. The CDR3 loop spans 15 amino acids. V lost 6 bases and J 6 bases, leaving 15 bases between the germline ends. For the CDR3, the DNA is TGTGCCAGCAGATACCAGGGGATCGGTAATTCACCCCTCCACTTT. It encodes CASRYQGIGNSPLHF.